Following are 15 T cell receptor beta chains from one sample sequenced in a study of T cells in Graves' hyperthyroidism and ophthalmopathy. Amplification targeted TCR beta CDR3 regions from RNA transcripts. The HTBI primer set served for first-round RT-PCR of the TCR CDR3. Each CDR3 protein is one row after TCRdb ran MiXCR on the multiplex PCR reads. Counted here are more than 500,000 distinct CDR3 sequences, about 15% occurring once; the ten biggest clones make up 4% to 5.5%. The specimen sequenced was blood. The receptors were sampled from a woman aged 35 to 49 with Graves' ophthalmopathy.

This clonotype was detected only a few times. This chain connects TRBV28 to TRBJ2-5; 7 bases align to TRBD2. The CDR3 runs 17 residues. Germline-derived CDR1 and CDR2 are MDHEN and SYDVKM. With 2 bases clipped from V and 3 bases from J, the junction kept 12 bases outside the gene matches. CDR3 sequence (DNA): TGTGCCAGCAGTTTACTGGGCGGGGGTCCCAAAAAAGAGACCCAGTACTTC. Translating it yields CASSLLGGGPKKETQYF.

This chain connects TRBV7-8 to TRBJ1-4, with D unclear. Germline values: CDR1 SGHVS, CDR2 FQNEAQ. V shed 1 base and J shed 0 bases, with 12 bases lying between them. The CDR3 is 17 amino acids. This chain's CDR3 is CASSLGVGYTTNEKLFF. The CDR3 region has the DNA TGTGCCAGCAGCTTAGGGGTAGGTTATACAACTAATGAAAAACTGTTTTTT.

The table lists this clonotype with many counts. The CDR3 sequence: CASSVIMTGEHGYTF. The CDR3 DNA sequence: TGTGCCAGCAGTGTGATTATGACAGGAGAACATGGCTACACCTTC. The rearrangement links TRBV28 to TRBJ1-2, with a possible D match to TRBD1 (6 bases). Germline V gene data show CDR1 as MDHEN and CDR2 as SYDVKM. The CDR3 length is 15 residues. Deletions cut 5 bases from V and 6 bases from J, with 19 bases between.

At least ten counts were recorded for this clonotype. This chain uses TRBV12-3 or TRBV12-4 with TRBJ2-3; D is ambiguous. The V end was cut by 4 bases, the J end by 2 bases, with 7 bases between. This CDR3 has 13 residues. Here the CDR3 reads CASSWLDTDTQYF. The CDR3 nucleotides are TGTGCCAGCAGTTGGCTGGACACAGATACGCAGTATTTT.

The chain recombines TRBV6-1 with TRBJ2-5, with a possible D match to TRBD2 (5 bases). V was shortened by 2 bases and J by 3 bases, with 10 bases between the two germline ends. CDR1 is MNHNS, CDR2 SASEGT, per germline. The CDR3 runs 14 residues. DNA of the CDR3: TGTGCCAGCAGTGAATGGACTCCCGAAGAGACCCAGTACTTC. This sequence encodes CASSEWTPEETQYF.

Of note for this clonotype: A much more abundant neighbour one base away suggests this may be a read error. The chain joins TRBV29-1 to TRBJ2-7; 7 bases agree with TRBD1. The CDR3 spans 11 residues. The germline CDR1 and CDR2 sequences are SQVTM and ANQGSEA. V lost 4 bases, J lost 12 bases, and 9 bases stayed unmatched. CDR3 nucleotide sequence: TGCAGCGTTGGGGGCAGGGGGTTCCCGTACTTC. Its protein product is CSVGGRGFPYF.

The rearrangement links TRBV27 to TRBJ2-7; D ambiguous. CDR3 length: 15 residues. Germline V gene data show CDR1 as MNHEY and CDR2 as SMNVEV (reference sequence). V dropped 5 bases and J dropped 4 bases, with 18 bases sitting between them. The DNA of the CDR3 is TGTGCCAGCAGTCCGCTCGACGCGGTAAGGTACGAGCAGTACTTC. Protein: CASSPLDAVRYEQYF.

The CDR3 here is CASSPGQANSGNTIYF. The CDR3 DNA follows: TGTGCCAGCAGCCCGGGACAGGCTAACTCTGGAAACACCATATATTTT. This chain joins TRBV7-9 and TRBJ1-3, with 8 bases fitting TRBD1. The CDR3 is 16 amino acids. Germline CDR1 reads SEHNR; CDR2 reads FQNEAQ (reference sequence). The V and J ends lost 5 bases and 0 bases, in that order; junction bases with no gene match: 6. The full variable domain, in which reference TRBV7-9 and TRBJ1-3 provide the parts outside the CDR3, is DTGVSQNPRHKITKRGQNVTFRCDPISEHNRLYWYRQTLGQGPEFLTYFQNEAQLEKSRLLSDRFSAERPKGSFSTLEIQRTEQGDSAMYLCASSPGQANSGNTIYFGEGSWLTVV.

This clonotype has a count of ten or more. The CDR3 spells CASSSYPFLEQYF. CDR3 nucleotides: TGTGCCAGCAGTTCCTACCCCTTTTTAGAGCAGTACTTC. V usage is TRBV12-3 or TRBV12-4 and J usage is TRBJ2-7; D is unclear. The CDR3 is 13 residues long. Deletions cut 4 bases from V and 7 bases from J, with 14 bases between.

This clonotype occurred a few times. This rearrangement joins TRBV4-3 to TRBJ2-7; tentatively, D is TRBD1 (6 bases). CDR1 and CDR2 (germline): LGHNA, YSLEER. The CDR3 contains 15 residues. Between the trimmed V and J ends, which lost 0 bases and 2 bases, there was a span of 11 bases. CDR3 nucleotides: TGCGCCAGCAGCCAAGATTTGGGGGCGACCTACGAGCAGTACTTC. It encodes CASSQDLGATYEQYF.

This clonotype was recorded at least ten times. V usage is TRBV11-2 and J usage is TRBJ2-7; 9 bases match TRBD2. There are 14 residues in the CDR3. The germline gives CDR1 SGHAT, CDR2 FQNNGV. J lost 3 bases, V lost 5 bases, and 5 bases had no gene match. The CDR3: CASSPRTSVYEQYF. CDR3 nucleotide sequence: TGTGCCAGCAGCCCCCGGACTAGCGTCTACGAGCAGTACTTC.

This clonotype was found many times. This sequence joins TRBV9 and TRBJ1-1, with D hard to call. The CDR3 is made up of 15 amino acids. Germline V gene data show CDR1 as SGDLS and CDR2 as YYNGEE. V lost 3 bases to trimming and J lost 1 base, with 13 bases between them. This chain's CDR3 is CASSGGGSGNTEAFF. The CDR3 DNA follows: TGTGCCAGCAGCGGGGGTGGGTCGGGGAACACTGAAGCTTTCTTT.

This clonotype has a count of ten or more. This chain uses TRBV2 with TRBJ1-2, with a possible D match to TRBD1 (5 bases). The CDR3 length is 17 residues. CDR1 SNHLY and CDR2 FYNNEI come from the germline V gene. The V gene lost 0 bases and the J gene lost 0 bases, with 14 bases spanning the gap. The CDR3 bases are TGTGCCAGCAGTGAAGCCGGACACCGCTGGACTAACTATGGCTACACCTTC. Protein sequence: CASSEAGHRWTNYGYTF.

This clonotype was recorded a few times. At one end the junction does not follow the germline gene, possibly because of a read error. The chain has TRBV11-2 and TRBJ2-5; weak D call: TRBD1 (5 bases). CDR3 length: 14 residues. In germline, CDR1 is SGHAT, CDR2 FQNNGV. The CDR3 nucleotides read TGTGTCAGCAGCTCGCCCAGGGACCAAGAGACCCAGTACTTC. Encoded protein: CVSSSPRDQETQYF.

This clonotype was counted many times. The chain uses TRBV10-3 and TRBJ2-7; D call uncertain. Between the trimmed V and J ends, which lost 7 bases and 1 base, there was a span of 11 bases. The CDR3 extends over 13 amino acids. CDR1 ENHRY and CDR2 SYGVKD come from the germline V gene. The CDR3 nucleotides are TGTGCCATCAACGACGCGCAGTCCTACGAGCAGTACTTC. Its protein product is CAINDAQSYEQYF.